Below, one TCR beta chain is given with its context. Its target antigen remains unknown. No per-base quality is available; no much larger clone lies one base away. Each collaborating institution followed its own protocols to collect whole blood in K2EDTA tubes. Collaborator samples were shipped for TCRbeta analysis as frozen whole blood, isolated PBMCs, or DNA extracted from either sample type. The immunoSEQ Assay, a bias-controlled multiplex PCR, was used to amplify TCRbeta CDR3 regions from genomic DNA. Per the authors' processing: Nucleated cell counts per sample were estimated from amplification of reference gene primers within the assay. To quantify the absolute abundance of each unique TCRbeta CDR3 rearrangement, sequence reads were collapsed and filtered. For each sample, productive Simpson clonality was calculated as the square root of Simpson's diversity index over productive rearrangements. As stored in TCRdb, this immuneACCESS dataset retains in-frame rearrangements with V and J assigned. A fraction of the clones does not appear; measured against another copy, unresolved V genes explain less than half of the discrepancy, and the remainder lacks a known reason. The V and J calls and clone size come from that table; D and trimming were worked out from the DNA. The sample table shows approximately 100,000 clones, and approximately 85% are seen once. About 4.8% of the sample is taken by the ten largest.

This sample stems from a study of blood T cell repertoires in COVID-19 (TCRdb year 2020). In terms of the full investigation: Samples covering the acute and convalescent phases of COVID-19 were provided by collaborators in the United States, Italy and Spain. The prospective study material was composed of cDNA or gDNA derived from T cells, B-cell-depleted T cells, or PBMCs. Subjects who had been exposed to COVID-19, were actively infected with it, or had recovered from it provided the deeply sampled blood TCRbeta repertoires that made up the dataset. A freely available public database, intended as a resource for researchers studying the immune response to SARS-CoV-2, is where the repertoires were released. The samples were drawn from the first 160 participants of the ongoing ImmuneRACE study and from about 1,200 subjects provided by 6 global collaborators. Nearly every sample came with metadata listing a de-identified subject ID, COVID-19 status, age in years and sex. HLA class I and class II types, where available, came from metadata supplied by the sample provider rather than from assay-based typing.

Measured from the cysteine to the phenylalanine, the CDR3 is 16 residues long. Solely the CDR3 DNA is kept, with 48 bases framed from the first base. Per the germline V gene, KGHSH is the CDR1 and LQKENI is the CDR2. V and J lose 3 bases and 0 bases, and a span of 12 bases separates them. Summary of the overall study and its limitations: How much clinical and demographic metadata was included differed by source and by participant, and the metadata was provided uncurated.

The TCR comes from a man aged 55 to 70 with acute or convalescent COVID-19. Rearrangement joined TRBV18 to TRBJ1-3; tentative D gene TRBD1, with 5 bases matching. Specimen: peripheral blood. Here the CDR3 is given as CASSPYDSTSGNTIYF. Read as DNA, the sequence is TGTGCCAGCTCACCGTACGACAGCACCTCTGGAAACACCATATATTTT.